This entry is about one TCR beta chain. Its antigen is still unknown. Trimming at V came to 5 bases and at J to 1 base, leaving 7 bases not matched to a gene. This CDR3 region has 15 residues. Germline V CDR1 and CDR2: MDHEN, SYDVKM. Generated by immunoSEQ multiplex PCR, the TCRdb table keeps only in-frame clones and is missing some. The sample has 65,000 to 85,000 clones, roughly 91% seen once. This record belongs to a study of OX40 agonist ivuxolimab in advanced cancers. Study as a whole: An anti-OX40 (CD134) antibody with agonistic activity, ivuxolimab, was administered to patients. Overall study results and limits: The authors also found low normalized T-cell clonal expansion in some nonresponders. In CD8+ T cells, expanded clones were on average more numerous than in CD4+.

The study sampled blood at baseline, cycle 4 day 1, and cycle 7 day 1. The sequences come from CD4+ or CD8+ T cells sorted from blood, collected in a trial of the OX40 agonist ivuxolimab. The TCR comes from an adult with an advanced solid tumor such as melanoma, head and neck, liver or kidney cancer. This chain connects TRBV28 to TRBJ2-5; TRBD1 agrees at 7 bases. The CDR3 spells CASSPPTGPQETQYF. The CDR3 DNA reads as TGTGCCAGCAGTCCCCCGACAGGGCCCCAAGAGACCCAGTACTTC.